This T cell receptor (beta chain) was recovered during a study of cytomegalovirus exposure and HLA in healthy donors. CDR3 length: 13 amino acids. Trimming left V 2 bases short and J 4 bases short, with 9 bases between. Germline V gene lookup returns CDR1 GTSNPN and CDR2 SVGIG (reference sequence). This clone was seen once. Its target is not known. The same CDR3 also results from other DNA sequences found in this sample. The PCR contained 60 Vbeta and 13 Jbeta primers. This table comes from immunoSEQ multiplex PCR, and its TCRdb copy is limited to in-frame clones, with some not included. Of some 200,000 clones in the sample, roughly 80% were seen once. General observations from the study: When analyzed later, a missense DCLRE1C variant was found to be linked to TCR beta V- and J-gene trimming.

The sequenced material came from PBMCs. The TCR sequence derives from a young woman in good health and CMV-seronegative. The chain has TRBV30 and TRBJ1-5, with TRBD1 as a possible D gene (5 bases). Here the CDR3 DNA reads TGTGCCTGGAGTCCCACAGGTAATCAGCCCCAGCATTTT. Translating gives CAWSPTGNQPQHF.